Listed below are T cell receptor beta chains from one sample, sequenced in a study of blood T cell repertoires in COVID-19. Using immunoSEQ multiplex PCR, the repertoire was profiled, and TCRdb retains in-frame clones only, with some absent. Counted here are 150,000 to 200,000 clones, around nine tenths occurring once; the ten biggest clones make up roughly 2%. Material for sequencing was peripheral blood. These TCRs come from a man in his sixties or seventies with active or convalescent COVID-19. Both conserved end residues are part of each CDR3. Each record gives: J gene, D gene, V gene, clone size, CDR3 protein, CDR3 DNA. The D gene is left open where the match is weak. Clone size appears in some rows only: once, few, many, or a class for an expanded clone.

TRBJ2-5	TRBD2	TRBV7-9	NA	CASSLGLAAETQYF	TGTGCCAGCAGCTTGGGACTAGCTGCGGAGACCCAGTACTTC
TRBJ2-5	NA	TRBV12-3/TRBV12-4	once	CASSFLAETQYF	TGTGCCAGCAGTTTTCTAGCGGAGACCCAGTACTTC
TRBJ1-1	NA	TRBV30	NA	CAWSVSEGDTEAFF	TGTGCCTGGAGCGTATCAGAGGGGGACACTGAAGCTTTCTTT
TRBJ2-7	NA	TRBV11-2	NA	CASSPEIGDYEQYF	TGTGCCAGCAGCCCGGAGATAGGGGACTACGAGCAGTACTTC
TRBJ1-1	TRBD1	TRBV19	NA	CASSLGQAGNTEAFF	TGTGCCAGTAGTCTAGGACAGGCCGGGAACACTGAAGCTTTCTTT
TRBJ2-1	TRBD2	TRBV10-2	NA	CASSGPPLAVWDNEQFF	TGCGCCAGCAGTGGCCCCCCTCTAGCGGTTTGGGACAATGAGCAGTTCTTC
TRBJ2-5	NA	TRBV2	NA	CASSDGVGGGQETQYF	TGTGCCAGCAGTGATGGGGTTGGAGGAGGCCAAGAGACCCAGTACTTC
TRBJ1-5	TRBD1	TRBV7-8	NA	CASSQGQGGNQPQHF	TGTGCCAGCAGCCAAGGACAGGGAGGCAATCAGCCCCAGCATTTT
TRBJ2-5	NA	TRBV6-5	NA	CASSYVGGGETQYF	TGTGCCAGCAGTTACGTGGGTGGGGGGGAGACCCAGTACTTC
TRBJ2-1	TRBD2	TRBV30	NA	CAWSGVSGGSSYNEQFF	TGTGCCTGGAGTGGTGTTAGCGGGGGGAGCTCCTACAATGAGCAGTTCTTC